The T cell receptor beta chain described here comes from a study of blood T cell repertoires in COVID-19. At the level of the study: Samples taken during acute and convalescent COVID-19 were collected in the United States, Italy and Spain. The analysed material was cDNA or gDNA that came from T cells, B-cell-depleted T cells, or PBMCs.

Under the authors' procedure: The authors estimated nucleated cell counts from reference gene primer amplification. Some clones are missing from TCRdb's copy, which holds only in-frame ones; the method was immunoSEQ multiplex PCR. V and J calls and clone size are copied from that table; D and trimming were computed from the DNA. The sample includes 200,000 or so clones, approximately 91% of them seen just once. The receptor was derived from a man aged 55-75 years who had recovered from COVID-19. Sequenced sample: peripheral blood.

The CDR3 DNA is TGTGCCATCAGACCTAGCGGGGGGTTCGCAGATACGCAGTATTTT. This sequence encodes CAIRPSGGFADTQYF. V gene TRBV10-3 combines with J gene TRBJ2-3, with 11 bases lining up with TRBD2. Germline CDR1 is ENHRY and CDR2 is SYGVKD. The length of the CDR3 is 15 residues. The junction had 6 bases not matched to a gene; V was cut back by 6 bases and J by 4 bases.